The rows below give T cell receptor beta chains drawn from one sample of a study of T cells in localized non-small cell lung cancer. Method: immunoSEQ multiplex PCR; TCRdb's copy keeps in-frame clones and lacks some. The table lists about 34,000 clones, roughly 86% of them singletons. Source: peripheral blood, taken before any cancer treatment. The receptor set was obtained from a woman aged 35 to 69 with stage I lung adenocarcinoma. Each CDR3 is given with its conserved first and last residue. The order of the fields is V gene, clone size, J gene, CDR3 length, D gene, CDR3 DNA, CDR3 protein. The D gene is left open where the match is weak. Part of the rows lack a size; the others show once, few, many or a class for expanded clones.

v_gene: TRBV10-2
abundance: once
j_gene: TRBJ2-7
len: 14
d_gene: -
CDR3nt: TGCGCCAGCACCGAAGGTGCGGGGTCCTACGAGCAGTACTTC
CDR3aa: CASTEGAGSYEQYF

v_gene: TRBV18
abundance: -
j_gene: TRBJ1-1
len: 13
d_gene: -
CDR3nt: TGTGCCAGCTCACGACGGGAAAACACTGAAGCTTTCTTT
CDR3aa: CASSRRENTEAFF

v_gene: TRBV4-3
abundance: -
j_gene: TRBJ2-2
len: 15
d_gene: -
CDR3nt: TGCGCCAGCAGCCAAGCGCTAGATGGGGCCGGGGAGCTGTTTTTT
CDR3aa: CASSQALDGAGELFF

v_gene: TRBV4-1
abundance: -
j_gene: TRBJ1-6
len: 14
d_gene: TRBD1
CDR3nt: TGCGCCAGCAGCCGAGCGGGACAGGGGTCGCCCCTCCACTTT
CDR3aa: CASSRAGQGSPLHF

v_gene: TRBV6-5
abundance: -
j_gene: TRBJ2-7
len: 14
d_gene: -
CDR3nt: TGTGCCAGCAGTTACTCTAACCTGGTCTACGAGCAGTACTTC
CDR3aa: CASSYSNLVYEQYF

v_gene: TRBV7-2
abundance: once
j_gene: TRBJ2-7
len: 14
d_gene: TRBD2
CDR3nt: TGTGCCAGCAGCTTAGTGTCTAGCGGGGGCGAGCAGTACTTC
CDR3aa: CASSLVSSGGEQYF

v_gene: TRBV19
abundance: once
j_gene: TRBJ2-7
len: 13
d_gene: -
CDR3nt: TGTGCCAGTTGGGTCTACACGTCCTGCGAGCAGTACTTC
CDR3aa: CASWVYTSCEQYF

v_gene: TRBV7-9
abundance: -
j_gene: TRBJ2-1
len: 16
d_gene: TRBD2
CDR3nt: TGTGCCAGCAGCCCCCGTAGGACTAGCGGGGGAGGGGAGCAGTTCTTC
CDR3aa: CASSPRRTSGGGEQFF

v_gene: TRBV6-5
abundance: -
j_gene: TRBJ1-1
len: 14
d_gene: -
CDR3nt: TGTGCCAGCAGTTGGACCGATATGGGGAGAGAAGCTTTCTTT
CDR3aa: CASSWTDMGREAFF

v_gene: TRBV9
abundance: -
j_gene: TRBJ2-7
len: 13
d_gene: -
CDR3nt: TGTGCCAGCAGCGTAGGGACGGCCGCCGAGCAGTACTTC
CDR3aa: CASSVGTAAEQYF

v_gene: TRBV15
abundance: few
j_gene: TRBJ1-4
len: 16
d_gene: -
CDR3nt: TGTGCCACCAGCAGAGATCGGATAAGTTCAAATGAAAAACTGTTTTTT
CDR3aa: CATSRDRISSNEKLFF

v_gene: TRBV7-2
abundance: -
j_gene: TRBJ1-1
len: 17
d_gene: -
CDR3nt: TGTGCCAGCAGCGGGGGCTCCACGCGCAGGATAGGCACTGAAGCTTTCTTT
CDR3aa: CASSGGSTRRIGTEAFF

v_gene: TRBV6-4
abundance: once
j_gene: TRBJ2-5
len: 15
d_gene: TRBD2
CDR3nt: TGTGCCAGCAGTGAAGGAGCGGGGGGGCGGGAGACCCAGTACTTC
CDR3aa: CASSEGAGGRETQYF

v_gene: TRBV7-3
abundance: -
j_gene: TRBJ2-5
len: 14
d_gene: TRBD2
CDR3nt: TGTGCCAGCAGTTTGCGGGGGGCCCAAGAGACCCAGTACTTC
CDR3aa: CASSLRGAQETQYF

v_gene: TRBV2
abundance: -
j_gene: TRBJ2-5
len: 14
d_gene: TRBD1
CDR3nt: TGTGCCAGCAGGGAACAGGGGGGCTGGGAGACCCAGTACTTC
CDR3aa: CASREQGGWETQYF

v_gene: TRBV4-2
abundance: -
j_gene: TRBJ1-1
len: 14
d_gene: -
CDR3nt: TGTGCCAGCAGCCCGGGGGGGGTAAACACTGAAGCTTTCTTT
CDR3aa: CASSPGGVNTEAFF

v_gene: TRBV19
abundance: -
j_gene: TRBJ1-2
len: 14
d_gene: TRBD1
CDR3nt: TGTGCCAGTAGTATCCCAGGGGGGGTCTATGGCTACACCTTC
CDR3aa: CASSIPGGVYGYTF

v_gene: TRBV5-5
abundance: -
j_gene: TRBJ1-5
len: 15
d_gene: -
CDR3nt: TGTGCCAGCAGCTTGGAGATAGCGCGGCATCAGCCCCAGCATTTT
CDR3aa: CASSLEIARHQPQHF

v_gene: TRBV9
abundance: -
j_gene: TRBJ1-2
len: 14
d_gene: -
CDR3nt: TGTGCCAGCAGCCCCCCCCGGGGTTTGAGCGGCTACACCTTC
CDR3aa: CASSPPRGLSGYTF

v_gene: TRBV30
abundance: -
j_gene: TRBJ1-5
len: 15
d_gene: -
CDR3nt: TGTGCCTGGAGTAAGGGCCAGTATAGCAATCAGCCCCAGCATTTT
CDR3aa: CAWSKGQYSNQPQHF

v_gene: TRBV9
abundance: -
j_gene: TRBJ2-1
len: 14
d_gene: TRBD2
CDR3nt: TGTGCCAGCAGCCCGGGCGGGAGTTGGAACGAGCAGTTCTTC
CDR3aa: CASSPGGSWNEQFF

v_gene: TRBV2
abundance: -
j_gene: TRBJ2-7
len: 14
d_gene: -
CDR3nt: TGTGCTCCCAGAGGTCGGGGAGGCTCCTACGAGCAGTACTTC
CDR3aa: CAPRGRGGSYEQYF

v_gene: TRBV6-6
abundance: -
j_gene: TRBJ1-5
len: 13
d_gene: -
CDR3nt: TGTGCCAGCAGTGCGCAGGGGCGCCAGCCCCAGCATTTT
CDR3aa: CASSAQGRQPQHF

v_gene: TRBV7-3
abundance: -
j_gene: TRBJ2-5
len: 14
d_gene: TRBD1
CDR3nt: TGTGCCAGCAGCACCGGACAGGGGAGGGAGACCCAGTACTTC
CDR3aa: CASSTGQGRETQYF

v_gene: TRBV10-3
abundance: once
j_gene: TRBJ1-2
len: 12
d_gene: -
CDR3nt: TGTGCCATCAGTGTTGGGGGGGCTGGCTACACCTTC
CDR3aa: CAISVGGAGYTF

v_gene: TRBV7-2
abundance: few
j_gene: TRBJ1-6
len: 16
d_gene: -
CDR3nt: TGTGCCAGCAGCCCCAAAAACCGCAGTTCGAATTCACCCCTCCACTTT
CDR3aa: CASSPKNRSSNSPLHF

v_gene: TRBV7-9
abundance: -
j_gene: TRBJ2-1
len: 14
d_gene: TRBD1
CDR3nt: TGTGCCAGCAGCTCCTCCGGGACAGGGGATGAGCAGTTCTTC
CDR3aa: CASSSSGTGDEQFF

v_gene: TRBV18
abundance: -
j_gene: TRBJ1-5
len: 15
d_gene: -
CDR3nt: TGTGCCAGCTCACCTTCGACAGGTAGCAATCAGCCCCAGCATTTT
CDR3aa: CASSPSTGSNQPQHF

v_gene: TRBV16
abundance: once
j_gene: TRBJ1-5
len: 15
d_gene: -
CDR3nt: TGTGCCAGCAGCCACCGGGACCCAAGCAATCAGCCCCAGCATTTT
CDR3aa: CASSHRDPSNQPQHF